This TCR beta chain comes out of a study of shared clonotypes between healthy human individuals. About the research overall: Every donor yielded three CD4 naive, three CD4 memory, two CD8 naive and one CD8 memory plate.

The germline CDR1 and CDR2 sequences are LNHDA and SQIVND (reference sequence). V was clipped by 3 bases and J by 2 bases, with 8 bases between them. The CDR3 has 13 residues. In the naive CD8 group, cells lacked CD45RO and were positively selected for CCR7, so terminally differentiated effector memory CD45RA+ cells were left out. Assay used: immunoSEQ multiplex PCR; TCRdb lists only in-frame clones, some missing. Of 550,000 to 650,000 clones in the sample, 95% to 97% are singletons; the top ten hold less than 0.13%. The sample was naive CD8+ T cells sorted from blood. The receptor was derived from a woman between 25 and 40 years old in good health. The chain combines TRBV19 with TRBJ2-7; no firm D call. The CDR3 sequence is CASSIRPAYEQYF. CDR3 coding DNA: TGTGCCAGTAGTATCAGGCCGGCCTACGAGCAGTACTTC.